This entry lists 25 T cell receptor beta chains sequenced from one sample in a study of a mutant IDH1 vaccine in newly diagnosed glioma. The antigens these receptors bind are not known. Time point reported: week 5, during vaccination. The content of each vaccine dose was 300 ug of mutant IDH1 20-mer peptide, and topical imiquimod accompanied it. Using immunoSEQ multiplex PCR, the repertoire was profiled, and TCRdb retains in-frame clones only, with some absent. The profile shows 30,000 to 40,000 clones, 45% to 70% of them singletons. Sequences were derived from PBMCs, sampled from a glioma patient whose treatment included an IDH1 peptide vaccine. The source of these receptors is a woman aged 18-29 years with glioma.

The chain links TRBV2 to TRBJ2-5; D uncertain. Trimming cost V 3 bases and J 5 bases, with 10 bases left between them. Germline values: CDR1 SNHLY, CDR2 FYNNEI. This CDR3 is 13 amino acids long. Here the CDR3 DNA reads TGTGCCAGCAGTGAGTTAGGTGTGGAGACCCAGTACTTC. This gives the protein CASSELGVETQYF.

The chain is built from TRBV7-9 and TRBJ1-2, with a tentative D call TRBD1 (5 bases). CDR1 and CDR2 from the germline V gene are SEHNR and FQNEAQ (reference sequence). The CDR3 totals 14 residues. V was pared by 3 bases and J by 4 bases, with 12 bases between. CDR3 loop: CASSFRDGFYGYTF. In DNA form, the CDR3 reads TGTGCCAGCAGCTTCCGGGACGGCTTCTATGGCTACACCTTC.

The rearrangement links TRBV7-2 to TRBJ1-5, with 10 bases that match TRBD1. Trimming took 5 bases from V and 5 from J; bases not matched to a gene: 6. This CDR3 is built from 15 residues. Germline loops: CDR1 SGHTA, CDR2 FQGNSA. CDR3 DNA: TGTGCCAGCAGCCCCCGACAGGGGGCAGATCAGCCCCAGCATTTT. Translating it yields CASSPRQGADQPQHF.

The chain uses TRBV11-2 and TRBJ2-5, with D tentatively TRBD2 (6 bases). The germline CDR1 and CDR2 sequences are SGHAT and FQNNGV. The CDR3 runs to 15 residues. Trimming cost V 0 bases and J 7 bases, with 15 bases left between them. As DNA, the CDR3 is TGTGCCAGCAGCTTAGATGGGACTCCCTTGGGGACCCAGTACTTC. Its protein is CASSLDGTPLGTQYF.

This clone was observed once. The chain recombines TRBV7-6 with TRBJ2-2, with TRBD2 as a possible D gene (6 bases). Trimming removed 5 bases at V and 0 bases at J, with 10 bases between. Germline V gives CDR1 SGHVS, CDR2 FNYEAQ. There are 15 residues in the CDR3. The CDR3 loop is CASSRAGSNTGELFF. As DNA, the CDR3 is TGTGCCAGCAGCCGTGCGGGGTCGAACACCGGGGAGCTGTTTTTT.

This clone was counted a few times. V is TRBV7-2 and J is TRBJ2-2; D call uncertain. The CDR3 has 14 residues. Per the germline V gene, CDR1 is SGHTA and CDR2 is FQGNSA. V shed 1 base and J shed 6 bases, with 9 bases lying between them. CDR3 region: CASSLGLTAGELFF. CDR3 bases: TGTGCCAGCAGCTTAGGGCTAACGGCCGGGGAGCTGTTTTTT.

This chain connects TRBV5-6 to TRBJ1-2; perhaps TRBD1 as D (6 bases). This CDR3 has 17 amino acids. The germline V and J ends were trimmed by 9 bases and 0 bases, with 24 bases remaining between them. CDR1 SGHDT and CDR2 YYEEEE come from the germline V gene. The CDR3 protein is CATLPYRASPANYGYTF. CDR3 DNA sequence: TGTGCCACCTTACCCTACAGGGCTTCTCCTGCTAACTATGGCTACACCTTC.

This clone appeared a single time. This chain connects TRBV28 to TRBJ1-1; D is unresolved. V was pared by 7 bases and J by 7 bases, with 19 bases between. Germline V gives CDR1 MDHEN, CDR2 SYDVKM. The CDR3 totals 14 residues. CDR3 sequence (DNA): TGTGCCAGCAACGATACCCCCCCCGGGCTTGAAGCTTTCTTT. Translating it yields CASNDTPPGLEAFF.

This chain joins TRBV2 and TRBJ1-5; 7 bases fit TRBD1. The CDR3 length is 14 residues. J lost 2 bases, V lost 2 bases, and 0 bases had no gene match. Germline lookup yields CDR1 SNHLY and CDR2 FYNNEI. The CDR3 region has the DNA TGTGCCAGCAGTGAACAGGGGGGCAATCAGCCCCAGCATTTT. Translated, it gives CASSEQGGNQPQHF.

The rearrangement uses TRBV21-1 and TRBJ2-7. TRBV21-1 is reported as a pseudogene. The CDR3 spans 15 residues. The CDR3 nucleotides are TGTGCCAGCAGCAAATTGAACGGGGCAGCTTACGAGCAGTACTTC. Translation gives CASSKLNGAAYEQYF.

In its sample, this clone was seen a few times. V usage is TRBV18 and J usage is TRBJ1-1; 9 bases agree with TRBD1. Germline CDR1 is KGHSH and CDR2 is LQKENI. V dropped 2 bases and J dropped 3; count of bases not matched to a gene: 4. CDR3 size: 15 residues. CDR3 amino acids: CASSPGTGKDTEAFF. Here the CDR3 DNA reads TGTGCCAGCTCACCAGGGACAGGGAAGGACACTGAAGCTTTCTTT.

The chain uses TRBV19 and TRBJ1-5; 7 bases line up with TRBD1. The germline gives CDR1 LNHDA, CDR2 SQIVND (reference sequence). CDR3 length: 14 residues. With V trimmed by 5 bases and J by 5 bases, 6 bases remained unmatched. This CDR3 is CASSPTGDYQPQHF. CDR3 sequence (DNA): TGTGCCAGTAGTCCAACAGGGGATTATCAGCCCCAGCATTTT.

This clone came up a few times. This rearrangement joins TRBV5-1 to TRBJ2-7; 7 bases fit TRBD2. J lost 0 bases, V lost 4 bases, and 4 bases had no gene match. Germline CDR1 is SGHRS and CDR2 is YFSETQ. The CDR3 has 14 residues. In DNA form, the CDR3 reads TGCGCCAGCAGCGACCGGGACTACTCCTACGAGCAGTACTTC. Residues: CASSDRDYSYEQYF.

The DNA of the CDR3 is TGTGCCAGTAGTAATGGGGTTGCAACTAATGAAAAACTGTTTTTT. It specifies CASSNGVATNEKLFF. J is TRBJ1-4 and V is TRBV19; D unresolved. Germline V gene lookup returns CDR1 LNHDA and CDR2 SQIVND (reference sequence). V gave up 4 bases and J gave up 0 bases, with 9 bases separating them. The CDR3 has 15 residues.

The rearrangement uses TRBV7-8 and TRBJ2-7; TRBD2 matches at 7 bases. Germline trimming cut 5 bases from V and 0 bases from J; bases unmatched to any gene: 7. This CDR3 region has 15 residues. CDR1 is SGHVS, CDR2 FQNEAQ, per germline. CDR3 residues: CASSQWGGSSYEQYF. CDR3 sequence (DNA): TGTGCCAGCAGCCAATGGGGCGGGAGCTCCTACGAGCAGTACTTC.

This chain links TRBV6-5 with TRBJ1-1; D is perhaps TRBD1 (5 bases). CDR1 and CDR2 from the germline V gene are MNHEY and SVGAGI. Trimming shortened V by 1 base and J by 1 base, and 7 bases separated the two germline ends. This CDR3 is 14 amino acids long. As DNA, the CDR3 is TGTGCCAGCAGTTACTTACAGGAGAACACTGAAGCTTTCTTT. This sequence encodes CASSYLQENTEAFF.

This clone was seen only once. The chain links TRBV18 to TRBJ2-3, with D perhaps TRBD1 or TRBD2 (5 bases each). This CDR3 region has 15 residues. Trimming left V 1 base short and J 7 bases short, with 15 bases between. Germline V lookup: CDR1 KGHSH, CDR2 LQKENI. The CDR3 DNA is TGTGCCAGCTCACCACAATGGCAGGGAGTGTATACGCAGTATTTT. Translating it yields CASSPQWQGVYTQYF.

This clone has only a few counts. V is TRBV18 and J is TRBJ1-2; 7 positions agree with TRBD1. CDR3 length: 15 amino acids. Germline lookup yields CDR1 KGHSH and CDR2 LQKENI. The trim removed 3 bases at V and 4 bases at J, leaving 8 bases unmatched. DNA for the CDR3: TGTGCCAGCTCACCGGGGGAAGGGGGCCTCTATGGCTACACCTTC. It is translated as CASSPGEGGLYGYTF.

The rearrangement uses TRBV5-6 and TRBJ2-7; possibly TRBD1 for D (6 bases). Trimming pared 4 bases from V and 6 bases from J, leaving 11 bases between. The CDR3 totals 12 residues. Germline CDR1 and CDR2: SGHDT and YYEEEE. The CDR3 bases are TGTGCCAGCAGCCTACAGGGTGTCGAGCAGTACTTC. Translated: CASSLQGVEQYF.

The V call is TRBV6-1, the J call TRBJ1-2, with 7 nucleotides matching TRBD1. The CDR3 totals 15 residues. V shed 3 bases and J 4 bases; nucleotides not matched to a gene: 8. Germline V gene lookup returns CDR1 MNHNS and CDR2 SASEGT. DNA of the CDR3: TGTGCCAGCAGTGATGGGACAGACTTTATCTATGGCTACACCTTC. Translated, it gives CASSDGTDFIYGYTF.

This clone was seen only once. V is TRBV19 and J is TRBJ2-1, with 8 positions matching TRBD2. Germline V gene sequence: CDR1 LNHDA, CDR2 SQIVND (reference sequence). V trimming: 4 bases; J trimming: 4 bases; junction bases outside the gene matches: 9. This CDR3 comprises 16 residues. CDR3 coding DNA: TGTGCCAGTAGTAAAACGGTAGCGGGAACTTACAATGAGCAGTTCTTC. Translated: CASSKTVAGTYNEQFF.

The chain employs TRBV2 and TRBJ2-1; possible D gene TRBD2, 5 bases. From germline, CDR1 is SNHLY and CDR2 FYNNEI. V dropped 9 bases and J dropped 4 bases, with 22 bases sitting between them. CDR3 size: 16 residues. The CDR3 DNA follows: TGTGCCAGTGAACAAGCGGAGGAGTTCCCTTACAATGAGCAGTTCTTC. Translation gives CASEQAEEFPYNEQFF.

This rearrangement joins TRBV5-4 to TRBJ2-1; a weak D match, TRBD2 (6 bases). This CDR3 is built from 15 residues. The V gene's germline CDR1 is SGHNT and CDR2 YYREEE (reference sequence). Trimming removed 4 bases from V and 5 bases from J, with 16 bases in between. CDR3 residues: CASSPGGLSDNEQFF. CDR3 DNA sequence: TGTGCCAGCAGCCCTGGGGGACTCTCTGACAATGAGCAGTTCTTC.

About this clone: Germline is not matched at one junction end, which may reflect a read error. This sequence joins TRBV7-7 and TRBJ2-5, with 13 bases lining up with TRBD2. The CDR3 extends over 17 amino acids. Per germline, CDR1 SSHAT and CDR2 FNYEAQ (reference sequence). Here the CDR3 reads CASSLRPPGLAGETQYF. The CDR3 nucleotides read TGTGCTAGCAGCTTAAGGCCCCCGGGACTAGCGGGGGAGACCCAGTACTTC.

This clone was counted only a few times. The chain employs TRBV9 and TRBJ2-3; D ambiguous. The CDR3 is made up of 12 amino acids. CDR1 and CDR2 (germline): SGDLS, YYNGEE. V lost 4 bases to trimming and J lost 2 bases, with 5 bases between them. CDR3: CASSLYTDTQYF. CDR3 coding DNA: TGTGCCAGCAGCCTCTACACAGATACGCAGTATTTT.